This TCR beta chain was identified during a study of technical replicates of blood from a few donors. The ends were cut back, 3 bases at V and 3 bases at J, with 10 bases in the middle. The length of the CDR3 is 14 residues. Germline values: CDR1 MNHEY, CDR2 SMNVEV (reference sequence). Data came from immunoSEQ multiplex PCR; TCRdb stores just in-frame clones and leaves some out. The sample consists of approximately 65,000 clones, 70% to 90% of them appearing once. The specimen was PBMCs. The sequence came from a human donor in good health. Some clones in this sample may be carry-over from other donors' samples. The rearrangement joins TRBV27 to TRBJ2-3, with a tentative D call TRBD2 (6 bases). In DNA, the CDR3 is TGTGCCAGCAGTTTCTTTGCGGGGACAGATACGCAGTATTTT. The encoded protein is CASSFFAGTDTQYF.